This T cell receptor (beta chain) was sequenced for a study of T cell responses to AZD1222 COVID-19 vaccine. Germline values: CDR1 SGHRS, CDR2 YFSETQ. The CDR3 spans 16 residues. V lost 5 bases to trimming and J lost 4 bases; unmatched junction nucleotides: 11. Study results and limitations: Two AZD1222 doses significantly raised spike-specific TCR breadth and depth over controls.

With regard to this clone: Its antigen remains unknown.

TCRdb keeps only in-frame clones here, not all; method: immunoSEQ multiplex PCR. The repertoire holds roughly 150,000 clones, roughly 90% seen once, with over 1.1% in the top ten. The chain uses TRBV5-1 and TRBJ2-1; 8 bases fit TRBD1. The clonotype originates from an adult in good health. This specimen was peripheral blood, taken on day 0 of AZD1222 vaccination. CDR3 in amino acids: CASSHTRDRSYNEQFF. In DNA, the CDR3 is TGCGCCAGCAGTCACACCCGGGACAGGTCGTACAATGAGCAGTTCTTC. Complete variable domain (other parts from reference TRBV5-1 and TRBJ2-1): KAGVTQTPRYLIKTRGQQVTLSCSPISGHRSVSWYQQTPGQGLQFLFEYFSETQRNKGNFPGRFSGRQFSNSRSEMNVSTLELGDSALYLCASSHTRDRSYNEQFFGPGTRLTVL.